This TCR beta chain was identified in a study of CD8 T cells in ankylosing spondylitis. Study findings and constraints: Certain motif variants had earlier appeared in reactive arthritis synovial fluid and blood. Blood of patients with ankylosing spondylitis appeared to be characterized by a TCR beta motif of seven or eight highly homologous variants.

This clonotype turned up a few times. Its antigen is still unknown. TCRdb redid the calling of the 5' RACE reads with MiXCR, one entry per CDR3 protein. This table holds 200,000 to 250,000 distinct CDR3 sequences, about 10% found once. The sample taken for sequencing was blood, either unsorted or a sorted T cell fraction (not recorded which). The clonotype originates from a male donor with ankylosing spondylitis or in good health (not recorded which).

CDR3 residues: CSAPTRGEQYF. CDR3 DNA sequence: TGCAGTGCCCCTACTCGGGGTGAGCAGTACTTC. The gene calls are TRBV20-1 and TRBJ2-7, with D possibly matching TRBD2 (5 bases). This CDR3 has 11 amino acids. Trimming took off 6 bases at V and 7 bases at J, with 13 bases between the two ends. Germline V CDR1 and CDR2: DFQATT, SNEGSKA (reference sequence).